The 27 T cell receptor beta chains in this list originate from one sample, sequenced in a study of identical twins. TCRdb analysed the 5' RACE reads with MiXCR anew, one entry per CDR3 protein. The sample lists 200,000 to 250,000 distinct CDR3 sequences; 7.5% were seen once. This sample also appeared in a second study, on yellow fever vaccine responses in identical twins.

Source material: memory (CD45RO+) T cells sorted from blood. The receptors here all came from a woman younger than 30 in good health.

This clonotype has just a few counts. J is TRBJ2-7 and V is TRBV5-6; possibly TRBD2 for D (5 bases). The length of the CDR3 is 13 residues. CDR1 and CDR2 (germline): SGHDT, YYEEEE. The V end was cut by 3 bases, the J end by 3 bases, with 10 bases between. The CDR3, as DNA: TGTGCCAGCAGCTCCGGGGTCTACTACGAGCAGTACTTC. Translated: CASSSGVYYEQYF.

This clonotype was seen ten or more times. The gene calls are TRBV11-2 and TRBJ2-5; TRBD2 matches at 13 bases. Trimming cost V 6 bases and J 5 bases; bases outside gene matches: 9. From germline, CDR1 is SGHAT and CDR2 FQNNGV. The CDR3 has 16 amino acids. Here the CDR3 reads CASRPLTSGGKETQYF. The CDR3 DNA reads TGTGCCAGCAGACCACTGACTAGCGGGGGGAAGGAGACCCAGTACTTC.

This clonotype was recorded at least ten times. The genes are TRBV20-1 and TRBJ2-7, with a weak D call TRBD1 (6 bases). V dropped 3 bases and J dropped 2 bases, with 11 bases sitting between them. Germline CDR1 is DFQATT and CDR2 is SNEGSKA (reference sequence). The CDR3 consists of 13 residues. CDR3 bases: TGCAGTGCTAGCGCAGGGGACACCTACGAGCAGTACTTC. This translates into CSASAGDTYEQYF.

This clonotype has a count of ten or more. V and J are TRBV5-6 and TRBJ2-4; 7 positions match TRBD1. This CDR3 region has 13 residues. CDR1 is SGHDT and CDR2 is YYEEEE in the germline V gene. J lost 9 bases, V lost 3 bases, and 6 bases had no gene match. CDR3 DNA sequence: TGTGCCAGCAGCTCCAGGGGGATGGCCATTCAGTACTTC. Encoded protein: CASSSRGMAIQYF.

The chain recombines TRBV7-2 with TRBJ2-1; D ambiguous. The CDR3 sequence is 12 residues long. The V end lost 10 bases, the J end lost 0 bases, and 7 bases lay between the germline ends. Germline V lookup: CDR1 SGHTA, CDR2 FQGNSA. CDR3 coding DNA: TGTGCCACGGCTCCCTCCTACAATGAGCAGTTCTTC. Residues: CATAPSYNEQFF.

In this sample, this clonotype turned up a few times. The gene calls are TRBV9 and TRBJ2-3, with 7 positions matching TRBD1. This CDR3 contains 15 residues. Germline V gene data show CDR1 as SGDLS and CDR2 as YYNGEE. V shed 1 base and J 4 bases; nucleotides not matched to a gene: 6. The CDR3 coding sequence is TGTGCCAGCAGCGTAACAGGGGTTTTTCCAGATACGCAGTATTTT. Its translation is CASSVTGVFPDTQYF. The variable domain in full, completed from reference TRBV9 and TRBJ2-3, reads DSGVTQTPKHLITATGQRVTLRCSPRSGDLSVYWYQQSLDQGLQFLIQYYNGEERAKGNILERFSAQQFPDLHSELNLSSLELGDSALYFCASSVTGVFPDTQYFGPGTRLTVL.

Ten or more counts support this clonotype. Written as DNA, the CDR3 is TGTGCCAGCAGCCAAGATATCGGGCAGGGGGCTGCCGAGCAGTACTTC. This codes for CASSQDIGQGAAEQYF. The chain recombines TRBV4-2 with TRBJ2-7; TRBD1 agrees at 8 bases. The germline gives CDR1 LGHNA, CDR2 YNFKEQ. The ends lost 0 bases at V and 6 bases at J; junction bases unmatched: 10. This CDR3 region has 16 residues.

CDR3 coding DNA: TGCGCCAGCAGCCAAGGGGGGGCGAGCGGGAGATGGGGGGAGACCCAGTACTTC. This sequence encodes CASSQGGASGRWGETQYF. The chain uses TRBV4-3 and TRBJ2-5; 8 bases fit TRBD2. V shed 1 base, J shed 5 bases, and the junction held 15 bases outside the gene matches. Germline V CDR1 and CDR2: LGHNA, YSLEER. The CDR3 totals 18 residues.

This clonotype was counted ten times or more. In DNA, the CDR3 is TGTGCCAGCAGTGGGGGGGGGATCCCTGAAGCTTTCTTT. Translating it yields CASSGGGIPEAFF. The rearrangement links TRBV2 to TRBJ1-1, with a weak D call TRBD1 (5 bases). V was pared by 4 bases and J by 6 bases, with 12 bases between. The CDR3 has 13 residues. CDR1 SNHLY and CDR2 FYNNEI come from the germline V gene.

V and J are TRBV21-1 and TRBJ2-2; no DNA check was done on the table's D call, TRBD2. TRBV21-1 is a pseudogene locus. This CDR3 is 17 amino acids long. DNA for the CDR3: TGTGCCAGCAGCAACCACATAGGGAGGGAAGGGGCCGGGGAGCTGTTTTTT. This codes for CASSNHIGREGAGELFF.

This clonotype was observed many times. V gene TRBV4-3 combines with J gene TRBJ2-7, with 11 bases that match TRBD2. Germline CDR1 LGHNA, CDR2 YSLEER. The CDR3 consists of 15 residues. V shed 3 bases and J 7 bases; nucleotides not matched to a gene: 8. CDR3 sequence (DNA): TGCGCCAGCAGCCATAGTAGCGGGAGGGCCAGGGAGCAGTACTTC. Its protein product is CASSHSSGRAREQYF.

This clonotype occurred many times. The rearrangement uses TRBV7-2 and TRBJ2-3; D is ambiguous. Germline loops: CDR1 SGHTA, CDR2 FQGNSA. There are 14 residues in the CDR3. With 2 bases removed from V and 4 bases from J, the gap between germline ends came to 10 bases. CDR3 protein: CASSLISGSDTQYF. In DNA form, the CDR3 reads TGTGCCAGCAGCTTAATATCGGGCTCAGATACGCAGTATTTT.

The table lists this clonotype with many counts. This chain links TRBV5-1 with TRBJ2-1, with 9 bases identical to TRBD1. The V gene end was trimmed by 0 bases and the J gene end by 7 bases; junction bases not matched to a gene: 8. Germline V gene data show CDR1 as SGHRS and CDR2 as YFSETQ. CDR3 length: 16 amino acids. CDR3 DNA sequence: TGCGCCAGCAGCTTGGCCGGGACAGGGCAGTCAAATGAGCAGTTCTTC. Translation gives CASSLAGTGQSNEQFF.

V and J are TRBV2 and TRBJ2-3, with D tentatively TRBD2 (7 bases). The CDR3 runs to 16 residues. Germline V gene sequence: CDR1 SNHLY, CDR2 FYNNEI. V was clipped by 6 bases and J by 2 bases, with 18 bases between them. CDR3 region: CASRPLGGLTTDTQYF. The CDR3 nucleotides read TGTGCCAGCAGACCCCTAGGGGGACTAACCACAGATACGCAGTATTTT. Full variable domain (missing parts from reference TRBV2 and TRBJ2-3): EPEVTQTPSHQVTQMGQEVILRCVPISNHLYFYWYRQILGQKVEFLVSFYNNEISEKSEIFDDQFSVERPDGSNFTLKIRSTKLEDSAMYFCASRPLGGLTTDTQYFGPGTRLTVL.

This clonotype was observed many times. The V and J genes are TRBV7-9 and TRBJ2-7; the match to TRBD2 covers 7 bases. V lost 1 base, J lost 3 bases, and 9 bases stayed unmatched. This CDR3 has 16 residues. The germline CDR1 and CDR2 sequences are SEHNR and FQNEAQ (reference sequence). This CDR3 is CASSLGASGAVYEQYF. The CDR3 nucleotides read TGTGCCAGCAGCTTAGGGGCTAGCGGAGCTGTCTACGAGCAGTACTTC. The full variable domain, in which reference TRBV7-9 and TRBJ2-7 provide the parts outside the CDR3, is DTGVSQNPRHKITKRGQNVTFRCDPISEHNRLYWYRQTLGQGPEFLTYFQNEAQLEKSRLLSDRFSAERPKGSFSTLEIQRTEQGDSAMYLCASSLGASGAVYEQYFGPGTRLTVT.

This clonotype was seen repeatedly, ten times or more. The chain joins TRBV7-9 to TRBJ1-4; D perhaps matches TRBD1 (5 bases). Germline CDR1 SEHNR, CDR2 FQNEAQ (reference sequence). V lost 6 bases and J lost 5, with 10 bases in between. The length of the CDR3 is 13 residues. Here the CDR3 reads CASSRGRNEKLFF. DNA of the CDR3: TGTGCCAGCAGTAGGGGACGGAATGAAAAACTGTTTTTT.

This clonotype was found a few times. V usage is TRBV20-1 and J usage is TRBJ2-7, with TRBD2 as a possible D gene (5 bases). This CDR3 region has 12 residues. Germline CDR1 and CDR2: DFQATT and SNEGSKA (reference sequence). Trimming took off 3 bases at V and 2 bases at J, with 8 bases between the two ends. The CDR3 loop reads CSARPGTYEQYF. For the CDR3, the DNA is TGCAGTGCTAGGCCCGGGACCTACGAGCAGTACTTC.

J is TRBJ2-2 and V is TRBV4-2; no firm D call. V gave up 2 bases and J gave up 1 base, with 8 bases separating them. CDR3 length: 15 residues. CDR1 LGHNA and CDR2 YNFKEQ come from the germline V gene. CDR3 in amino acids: CASSQPRQNTGELFF. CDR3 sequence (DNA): TGTGCCAGCAGCCAACCCCGACAGAACACCGGGGAGCTGTTTTTT.

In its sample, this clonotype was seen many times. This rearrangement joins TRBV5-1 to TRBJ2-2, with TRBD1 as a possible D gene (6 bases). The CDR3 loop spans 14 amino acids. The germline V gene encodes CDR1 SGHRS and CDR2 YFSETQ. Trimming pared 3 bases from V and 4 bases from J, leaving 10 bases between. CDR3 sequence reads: CASSYGQSTGELFF. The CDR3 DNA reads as TGCGCCAGCAGCTACGGACAGAGCACCGGGGAGCTGTTTTTT.

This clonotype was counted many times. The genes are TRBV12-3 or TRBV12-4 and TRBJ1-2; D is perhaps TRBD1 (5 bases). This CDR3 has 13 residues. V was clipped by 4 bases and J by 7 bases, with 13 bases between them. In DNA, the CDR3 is TGTGCCAGCAGTTGGGGGGACGGAATTGGCTACACCTTC. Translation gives CASSWGDGIGYTF.

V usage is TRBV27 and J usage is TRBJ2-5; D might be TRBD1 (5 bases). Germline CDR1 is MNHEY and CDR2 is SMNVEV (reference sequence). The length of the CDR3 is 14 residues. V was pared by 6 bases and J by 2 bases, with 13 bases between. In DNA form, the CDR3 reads TGTGCCAGCAGCCTATCAGGGCAGCAAGAGACCCAGTACTTC. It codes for CASSLSGQQETQYF.

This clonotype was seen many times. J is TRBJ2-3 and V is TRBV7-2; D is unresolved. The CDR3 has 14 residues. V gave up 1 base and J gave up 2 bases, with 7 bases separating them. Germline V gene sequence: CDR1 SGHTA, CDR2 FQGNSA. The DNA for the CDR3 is TGTGCCAGCAGCTTAGGTGGGATCACAGATACGCAGTATTTT. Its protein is CASSLGGITDTQYF.

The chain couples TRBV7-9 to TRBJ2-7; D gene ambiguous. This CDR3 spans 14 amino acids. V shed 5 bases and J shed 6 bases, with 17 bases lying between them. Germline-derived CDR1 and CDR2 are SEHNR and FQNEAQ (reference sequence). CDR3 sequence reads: CASSQTNPPPEQYF. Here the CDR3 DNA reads TGTGCCAGCAGCCAGACAAATCCACCTCCCGAGCAGTACTTC.

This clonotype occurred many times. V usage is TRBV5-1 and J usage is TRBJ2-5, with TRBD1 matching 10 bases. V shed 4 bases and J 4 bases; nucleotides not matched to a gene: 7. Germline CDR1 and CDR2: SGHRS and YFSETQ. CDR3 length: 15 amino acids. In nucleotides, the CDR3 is TGCGCCAGCAGCCCAGGACAGGGGGTCCTAGAGACCCAGTACTTC. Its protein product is CASSPGQGVLETQYF.

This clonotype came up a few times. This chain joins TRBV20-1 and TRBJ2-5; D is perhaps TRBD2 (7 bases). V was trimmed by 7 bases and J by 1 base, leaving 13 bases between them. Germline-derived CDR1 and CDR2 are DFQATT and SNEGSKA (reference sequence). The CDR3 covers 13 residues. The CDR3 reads CSVGGGRQETQYF. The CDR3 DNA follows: TGCAGTGTCGGCGGGGGCCGCCAAGAGACCCAGTACTTC.

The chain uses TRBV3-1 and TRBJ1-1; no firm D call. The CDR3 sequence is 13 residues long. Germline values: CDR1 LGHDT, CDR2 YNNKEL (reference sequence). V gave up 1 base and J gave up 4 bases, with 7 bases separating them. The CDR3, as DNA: TGTGCCAGCAGCCAAGGAAAATTCACTGAAGCTTTCTTT. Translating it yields CASSQGKFTEAFF.

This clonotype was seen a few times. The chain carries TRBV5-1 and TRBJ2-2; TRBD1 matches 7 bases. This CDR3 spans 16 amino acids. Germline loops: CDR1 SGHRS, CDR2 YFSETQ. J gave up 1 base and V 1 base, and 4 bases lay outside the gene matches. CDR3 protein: CASSLLGTVNTGELFF. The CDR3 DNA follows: TGCGCCAGCAGCTTGTTGGGGACAGTGAACACCGGGGAGCTGTTTTTT.